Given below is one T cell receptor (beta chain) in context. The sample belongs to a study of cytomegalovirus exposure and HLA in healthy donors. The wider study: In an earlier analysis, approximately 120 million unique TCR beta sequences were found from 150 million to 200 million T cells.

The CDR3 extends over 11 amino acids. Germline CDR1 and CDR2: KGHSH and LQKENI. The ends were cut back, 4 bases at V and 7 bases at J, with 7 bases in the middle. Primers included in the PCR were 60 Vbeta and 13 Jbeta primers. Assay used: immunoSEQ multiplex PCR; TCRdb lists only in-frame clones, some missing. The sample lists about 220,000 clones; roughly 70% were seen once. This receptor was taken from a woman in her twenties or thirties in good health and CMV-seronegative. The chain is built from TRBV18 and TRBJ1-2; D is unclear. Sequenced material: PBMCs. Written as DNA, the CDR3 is TGTGCCAGCTCACGAGTTGGTGGCTACACCTTC. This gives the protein CASSRVGGYTF.